This TCR beta chain was sequenced for a study of blood T cell repertoires in COVID-19. Study in general: PBMCs, B-cell-depleted T cells, or T cells were the source of the cDNA or gDNA that made up the material.

The table came from immunoSEQ multiplex PCR; TCRdb's copy has only in-frame clones and leaves some out. The table lists roughly 64,000 clones, about nine tenths of them singletons. The specimen sequenced was peripheral blood. The origin of this receptor is a man aged 45-60 years with active COVID-19.

The CDR3 spells CASSQDRGGTEAFF. The CDR3 DNA is TGTGCCAGCAGCCAAGATCGGGGGGGCACTGAAGCTTTCTTT. This chain uses TRBV3-1 (or the pseudogene TRBV3-2) with TRBJ1-1; the D gene is possibly TRBD1 (5 bases). The V end lost 0 bases, the J end lost 4 bases, and 9 bases lay between the germline ends. The germline gives CDR1 LGHDT, CDR2 YNNKEL (reference sequence). The CDR3 runs to 14 residues.